A single sample is the source of the 19 T cell receptor beta chains below, sequenced in a study of molecular identifiers for immune sequencing clone quantification. Using its own MiXCR run on the PCR reads, TCRdb lists one record per CDR3 protein. The sample consists of hundreds of thousands of distinct CDR3 sequences, about 25% of them appearing once. The sample was naive CD8+ T cells from blood, with Jurkat cell RNA spiked in. Subset given: FACS-sorted CD8+CD4-CCR7+CD45RA+ naive T cells. These receptors were taken from a human donor in good health. Some libraries in this study had Jurkat cell RNA spiked in.

This clonotype appeared many times. CDR3: CSVTGSYIVEQFF. The CDR3, as DNA: TGCAGCGTGACAGGATCCTACATCGTTGAGCAGTTCTTC. This sequence joins TRBV29-1 and TRBJ2-1, with D tentatively TRBD1 (6 bases). Germline V gene data show CDR1 as SQVTM and CDR2 as ANQGSEA. Trimming cost V 6 bases and J 9 bases, with 18 bases left between them. The CDR3 runs 13 residues.

In regard to this clonotype: This may come from a read error, since a much larger clone is one base off. No conserved phenylalanine or tryptophan ends this CDR3, so it is likely a read error. This chain links TRBV4-3 with TRBJ1-4; 11 nucleotides align to TRBD1. Per germline, CDR1 LGHNA and CDR2 YSLEER. This CDR3 comprises 17 residues. J gave up 3 bases and V 0 bases, and 3 bases lay outside the gene matches. The CDR3 here is CASSQDGQGASNEKLFS. The CDR3 DNA sequence: TGCGCCAGCAGCCAAGATGGACAGGGGGCCTCTAATGAAAAACTGTTTTCT.

This clonotype was observed at least ten times. The chain has TRBV2 and TRBJ1-5; D perhaps matches TRBD1 (5 bases). Germline V lookup: CDR1 SNHLY, CDR2 FYNNEI. The V end was cut by 1 base, the J end by 5 bases, with 15 bases between. This CDR3 comprises 16 residues. Here the CDR3 reads CASSEGAGFSHQPQHF. The CDR3 bases are TGTGCCAGCAGTGAAGGGGCAGGGTTCTCACATCAGCCCCAGCATTTT.

This clonotype was observed many times. The chain combines TRBV3-1 with TRBJ1-3; 7 bases fit TRBD1. The germline CDR1 and CDR2 sequences are LGHDT and YNNKEL (reference sequence). The CDR3 length is 13 residues. V lost 6 bases, J lost 3 bases, and 2 bases stayed unmatched. The CDR3 DNA sequence: TGTGCCAGCAGGGGGACAGATGGAAACACCATATATTTT. Its translation is CASRGTDGNTIYF.

In regard to this clonotype: It may be a read error: a sequence one base away is much more abundant. This rearrangement joins TRBV28 to TRBJ2-5, with 11 bases that match TRBD1. The CDR3 has 14 amino acids. CDR1 and CDR2 (germline): MDHEN, SYDVKM. CDR3 coding DNA: TGTACCAGCAGCCGGACAGGGGGCGAAGAGACCCAGTACTTC. This translates into CTSSRTGGEETQYF.

As to this clonotype: The junction shows a germline mismatch at one end, possibly a read error. This rearrangement joins TRBV27 to TRBJ1-5; unclear D gene. CDR1 MNHEY and CDR2 SMNVEV come from the germline V gene (reference sequence). The CDR3 spans 13 residues. CDR3 residues: CASSFGVNQLQHF. CDR3 bases: TGTGCCAGCAGTTTTGGGGTGAATCAGCTCCAGCATTTT.

As for this clonotype: This may be a read error, as it is one base from a much larger clone. V and J are TRBV27 and TRBJ2-7, with D uncertain. From germline, CDR1 is MNHEY and CDR2 SMNVEV (reference sequence). The ends were cut back, 11 bases at V and 4 bases at J, with 18 bases in the middle. The CDR3 runs 13 residues. CDR3 in amino acids: CAGSLGPEYEQYF. As DNA, the CDR3 is TGTGCCGGCTCGCTCGGCCCTGAATACGAGCAGTACTTC.

A word on this clonotype: Just one base apart from a much larger clone, this may be a read error. This chain links TRBV15 with TRBJ2-3, with D unresolved. Trimming removed 0 bases from V and 4 bases from J, with 11 bases in between. Germline V gives CDR1 LNHNV, CDR2 YYDKDF (reference sequence). CDR3 length equals 15 residues. CDR3 sequence (DNA): TGTGCCACCAGCAGAGATCTGGATGAGTCAGATACGCAGTATTTT. Translated: CATSRDLDESDTQYF.

The rearrangement joins TRBV4-1 to TRBJ2-2; TRBD1 aligns across 8 bases. V shed 1 base, J shed 7 bases, and the junction held 2 bases outside the gene matches. CDR1 is MGHRA and CDR2 is YSYEKL in the germline V gene. The CDR3 is made up of 14 amino acids. The CDR3: CASSQGQGIGELFF. CDR3 nucleotides: TGCGCCAGCAGCCAAGGACAGGGGATCGGGGAGCTGTTTTTT.

About this clonotype itself: The junction does not match germline at one end; this may be a read error. This chain uses TRBV15 with TRBJ1-5; TRBD1 might be the D (6 bases). The CDR3 contains 16 residues. Germline assignment: CDR1 LNHNV and CDR2 YYDKDF (reference sequence). The CDR3, as DNA: TGTGTCACCAGCAGAGATAGAACAGGGTACAATCAGCCCCAGCATTTT. This gives the protein CVTSRDRTGYNQPQHF.

The chain links TRBV5-6 to TRBJ1-1, with a tentative D call TRBD1 (6 bases). The V end lost 4 bases, the J end lost 6 bases, and 16 bases lay between the germline ends. The CDR3 length is 14 residues. Germline loops: CDR1 SGHDT, CDR2 YYEEEE. The CDR3 spells CASSNIVGGPEAFF. The CDR3 nucleotides read TGTGCCAGCAGCAACATTGTGGGGGGCCCTGAAGCTTTCTTT.

This clonotype was seen once. The CDR3: CASCHGTDTQYF. CDR3 in DNA: TGTGCCAGCTGCCACGGCACAGATACGCAGTATTTT. This chain joins TRBV7-9 and TRBJ2-3; D is unresolved. Germline-derived CDR1 and CDR2 are SEHNR and FQNEAQ (reference sequence). V lost 8 bases and J lost 1, with 7 bases in between. CDR3 size: 12 residues.

This clonotype was counted a few times. The chain carries TRBV6-1 and TRBJ2-7; D tentatively fits TRBD1 or TRBD2 (5 bases each). V was pared by 8 bases and J by 3 bases, with 14 bases between. The germline gives CDR1 MNHNS, CDR2 SASEGT. The CDR3 extends over 13 amino acids. The CDR3 DNA follows: TGTGCCAGCGTCCGGGACGCCGGCTACGAGCAGTACTTC. This encodes CASVRDAGYEQYF.

This clonotype was found once. V gene TRBV10-3 combines with J gene TRBJ2-7, with 9 bases identical to TRBD1. The CDR3 runs to 15 residues. V lost 6 bases, J lost 6 bases, and 12 bases stayed unmatched. The germline V gene encodes CDR1 ENHRY and CDR2 SYGVKD. The CDR3 bases are TGTGCCATCAGGCTAGGGACAGGGCGGCCAAGCGAGCAGTACTTC. Translated: CAIRLGTGRPSEQYF.

A few counts support this clonotype. V gene TRBV19 combines with J gene TRBJ2-1; 11 positions agree with TRBD2. V gave up 10 bases and J gave up 4 bases; unmatched junction bases: 6. This CDR3 spans 14 amino acids. Germline loops: CDR1 LNHDA, CDR2 SQIVND (reference sequence). DNA of the CDR3: TGTGCCACTCAAGGACTAGCGGGTTACAATGAGCAGTTCTTC. Residues: CATQGLAGYNEQFF.

J is TRBJ2-7 and V is TRBV7-2; 9 nucleotides match TRBD2. The J segment lost 0 bases and the V segment lost 1 base, leaving 4 bases of the junction unmatched. CDR3 length equals 16 residues. Looked up from germline, CDR1 is SGHTA and CDR2 is FQGNSA. The CDR3 is CASSLGGGGASYEQYF. CDR3 coding DNA: TGTGCCAGCAGCTTAGGGGGCGGGGGGGCCTCCTACGAGCAGTACTTC. The variable domain in full, completed from reference TRBV7-2 and TRBJ2-7, reads GAGVSQSPSNKVTEKGKDVELRCDPISGHTALYWYRQSLGQGLEFLIYFQGNSAPDKSGLPSDRFSAERTGGSVSTLTIQRTQQEDSAVYLCASSLGGGGASYEQYFGPGTRLTVT.

This clonotype was seen a few times. This chain joins TRBV27 and TRBJ2-7, with D unclear. CDR3 length equals 13 residues. Germline V CDR1 and CDR2: MNHEY, SMNVEV (reference sequence). Trimming cost V 1 base and J 2 bases, with 6 bases left between them. CDR3 sequence reads: CASSLYGPYEQYF. CDR3 DNA: TGTGCCAGCAGTTTATATGGGCCCTACGAGCAGTACTTC.

This clonotype has more than one count but fewer than ten. The chain links TRBV6-1 to TRBJ1-5; D call uncertain. The germline gives CDR1 MNHNS, CDR2 SASEGT. The CDR3 is 16 amino acids. The V end lost 2 bases, the J end lost 4 bases, and 15 bases lay between the germline ends. The CDR3 loop reads CASSEWIGKGNQPQHF. CDR3 nucleotide sequence: TGTGCCAGCAGTGAATGGATAGGGAAAGGAAATCAGCCCCAGCATTTT.

The sample holds many counts of this clonotype. This sequence joins TRBV6-1 and TRBJ2-7; D remains unclear. Germline V CDR1 and CDR2: MNHNS, SASEGT. With 1 base removed from V and 3 bases from J, the gap between germline ends came to 10 bases. The CDR3 is 14 amino acids. The CDR3 DNA reads as TGTGCCAGCAGTGAAGGAAGTAATTTCTACGAGCAGTACTTC. Its protein is CASSEGSNFYEQYF.